Following are 6 T cell receptor beta chains from one sample sequenced in a study of cytotoxic CD8 clonotypes in ibrutinib-treated CLL (dated by TCRdb to about 2021). Reading the label with the study, this specimen's time point is: progressive disease on ibrutinib. The library was obtained by the immunoSEQ multiplex PCR assay. Imported from immuneACCESS, the table was reduced by TCRdb to in-frame sequences with V and J called. These copies leave out some clones; in studies compared against another copy, an unresolved V gene accounts for under half, and the cause of the remainder is not known. For this sample the table gives 270,000 or so clones, of which 60% to 80% were detected only once. The ten largest clones add up to roughly 5% of the sample. This specimen was PBMCs, taken at disease progression, from a patient treated with ibrutinib. The receptors were gathered from a human donor with chronic lymphocytic leukemia.

The chain has TRBV10-1 and TRBJ2-3; TRBD1 might be the D (5 bases). There are 15 residues in the CDR3. V was shortened by 0 bases and J by 6 bases, with 13 bases between the two germline ends. Germline CDR1 and CDR2: WNHNN and SYGVQD (reference sequence). CDR3 residues: CASSESAGLTDTQYF. CDR3 sequence (DNA): TGCGCCAGCAGTGAGTCGGCAGGGCTCACGGATACGCAGTATTTT.

In its sample, this clone was seen a few times. The chain carries TRBV27 and TRBJ2-7; TRBD1 aligns across 7 bases. The trim removed 4 bases at V and 2 bases at J, leaving 8 bases unmatched. From germline, CDR1 is MNHEY and CDR2 SMNVEV (reference sequence). This CDR3 spans 15 amino acids. CDR3 in amino acids: CASSSHGTVTYEQYF. CDR3 in DNA: TGTGCCAGCAGTTCCCATGGGACAGTAACCTACGAGCAGTACTTC.

This chain joins TRBV5-1 and TRBJ1-6; D unclear. This CDR3 is 14 amino acids long. CDR1 and CDR2 from the germline V gene are SGHRS and YFSETQ. Between the trimmed V and J ends, which lost 4 bases and 8 bases, there was a span of 13 bases. CDR3 DNA: TGCGCCAGCAGCCCCCTGGGCGGCTATTCACCCCTCCACTTT. Its protein product is CASSPLGGYSPLHF.

The genes are TRBV9 and TRBJ2-1, with 9 positions matching TRBD2. The germline gives CDR1 SGDLS, CDR2 YYNGEE. This CDR3 contains 14 residues. Trimming at V came to 0 bases and at J to 8 bases, leaving 3 bases not matched to a gene. CDR3 loop: CASSVGGGAYEQFF. In nucleotides, the CDR3 is TGTGCCAGCAGCGTAGGCGGGGGGGCATATGAGCAGTTCTTC. The whole variable domain, filled in from reference TRBV9 and TRBJ2-1, reads DSGVTQTPKHLITATGQRVTLRCSPRSGDLSVYWYQQSLDQGLQFLIQYYNGEERAKGNILERFSAQQFPDLHSELNLSSLELGDSALYFCASSVGGGAYEQFFGPGTRLTVL.

Only one count was recorded for this clone. The genes are TRBV28 and TRBJ2-7; D is perhaps TRBD2 (5 bases). This CDR3 is 14 amino acids long. V was cut by 5 bases and J by 2 bases, with 13 bases left in between. The germline V gene has CDR1 MDHEN and CDR2 SYDVKM. The CDR3 sequence is CASSNPGLTYEQYF. The CDR3 DNA reads TGTGCCAGCAGTAACCCTGGACTTACCTACGAGCAGTACTTC.

The chain uses TRBV5-1 and TRBJ2-3, with D possibly matching TRBD1 (5 bases). Germline V lookup: CDR1 SGHRS, CDR2 YFSETQ. The CDR3 loop spans 14 amino acids. V lost 2 bases and J lost 2, with 9 bases in between. Here the CDR3 DNA reads TGCGCCAGCAGCTTTACGGACAACACAGATACGCAGTATTTT. Translating it yields CASSFTDNTDTQYF. The full variable domain, in which reference TRBV5-1 and TRBJ2-3 provide the parts outside the CDR3, is KAGVTQTPRYLIKTRGQQVTLSCSPISGHRSVSWYQQTPGQGLQFLFEYFSETQRNKGNFPGRFSGRQFSNSRSEMNVSTLELGDSALYLCASSFTDNTDTQYFGPGTRLTVL.